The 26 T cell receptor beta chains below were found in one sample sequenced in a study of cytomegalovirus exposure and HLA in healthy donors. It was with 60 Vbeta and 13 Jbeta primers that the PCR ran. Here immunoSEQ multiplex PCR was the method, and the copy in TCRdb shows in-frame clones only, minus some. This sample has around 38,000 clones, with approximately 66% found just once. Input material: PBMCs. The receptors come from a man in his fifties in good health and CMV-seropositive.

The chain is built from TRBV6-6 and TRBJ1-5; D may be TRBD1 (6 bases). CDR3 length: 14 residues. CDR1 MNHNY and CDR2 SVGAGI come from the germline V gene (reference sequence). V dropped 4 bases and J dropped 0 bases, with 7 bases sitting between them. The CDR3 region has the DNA TGTGCCAGCAGTTGGACAGATAGCAATCAGCCCCAGCATTTT. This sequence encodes CASSWTDSNQPQHF.

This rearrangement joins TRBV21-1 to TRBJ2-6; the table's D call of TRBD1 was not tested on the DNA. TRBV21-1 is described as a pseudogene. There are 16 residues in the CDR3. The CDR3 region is CASRQQVTSGANVLTF. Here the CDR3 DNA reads TGTGCCAGCAGACAACAGGTAACGTCTGGGGCCAACGTCCTGACTTTC.

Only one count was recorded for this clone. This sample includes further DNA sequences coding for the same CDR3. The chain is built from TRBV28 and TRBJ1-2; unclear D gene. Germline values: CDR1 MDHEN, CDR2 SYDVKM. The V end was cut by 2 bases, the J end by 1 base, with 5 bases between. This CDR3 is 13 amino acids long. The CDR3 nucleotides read TGTGCCAGCAGTTTAGTACTTAACTATGGCTACACCTTC. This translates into CASSLVLNYGYTF.

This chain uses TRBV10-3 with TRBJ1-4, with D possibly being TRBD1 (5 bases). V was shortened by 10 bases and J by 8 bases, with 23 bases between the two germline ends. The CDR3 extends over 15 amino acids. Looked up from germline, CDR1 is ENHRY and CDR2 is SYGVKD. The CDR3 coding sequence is TGTGCCAGCGGGGCGGATCCTACACAGGCCGAAAAACTGTTTTTT. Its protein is CASGADPTQAEKLFF.

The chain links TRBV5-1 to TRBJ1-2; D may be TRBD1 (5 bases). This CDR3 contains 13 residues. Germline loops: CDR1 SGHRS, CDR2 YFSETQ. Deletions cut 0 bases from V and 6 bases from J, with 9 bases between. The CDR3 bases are TGCGCCAGCAGCTTGGGGACATCCGATGGCTACACCTTC. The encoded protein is CASSLGTSDGYTF.

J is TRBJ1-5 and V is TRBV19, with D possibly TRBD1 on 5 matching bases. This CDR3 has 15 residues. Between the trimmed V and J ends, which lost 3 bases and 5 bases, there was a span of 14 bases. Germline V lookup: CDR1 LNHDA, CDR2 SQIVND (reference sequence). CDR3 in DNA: TGTGCCAGTAGTATTGCGGCAGGGAGGGATCAGCCCCAGCATTTT. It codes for CASSIAAGRDQPQHF. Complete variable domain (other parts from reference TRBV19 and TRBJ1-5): DGGITQSPKYLFRKEGQNVTLSCEQNLNHDAMYWYRQDPGQGLRLIYYSQIVNDFQKGDIAEGYSVSREKKESFPLTVTSAQKNPTAFYLCASSIAAGRDQPQHFGDGTRLSIL.

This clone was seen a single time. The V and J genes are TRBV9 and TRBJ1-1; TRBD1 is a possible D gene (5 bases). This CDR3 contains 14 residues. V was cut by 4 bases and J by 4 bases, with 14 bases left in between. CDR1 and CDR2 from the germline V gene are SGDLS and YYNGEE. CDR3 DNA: TGTGCCAGCAGCCGAGGTGGGGGGAGCACTGAAGCTTTCTTT. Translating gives CASSRGGGSTEAFF.

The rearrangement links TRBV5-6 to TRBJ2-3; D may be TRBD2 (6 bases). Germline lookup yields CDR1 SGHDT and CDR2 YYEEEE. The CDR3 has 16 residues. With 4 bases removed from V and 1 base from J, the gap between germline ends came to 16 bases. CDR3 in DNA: TGTGCCAGCAGCGCGGGGACTGGAAAGGGCACAGATACGCAGTATTTT. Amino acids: CASSAGTGKGTDTQYF.

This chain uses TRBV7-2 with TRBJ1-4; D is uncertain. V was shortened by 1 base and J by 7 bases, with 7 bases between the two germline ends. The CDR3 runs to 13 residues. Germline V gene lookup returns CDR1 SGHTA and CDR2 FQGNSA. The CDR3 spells CASSLERGEKLFF. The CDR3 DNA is TGTGCCAGCAGCTTAGAAAGAGGTGAAAAACTGTTTTTT. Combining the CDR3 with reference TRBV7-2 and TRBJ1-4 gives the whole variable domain GAGVSQSPSNKVTEKGKDVELRCDPISGHTALYWYRQSLGQGLEFLIYFQGNSAPDKSGLPSDRFSAERTGGSVSTLTIQRTQQEDSAVYLCASSLERGEKLFFGSGTQLSVL.

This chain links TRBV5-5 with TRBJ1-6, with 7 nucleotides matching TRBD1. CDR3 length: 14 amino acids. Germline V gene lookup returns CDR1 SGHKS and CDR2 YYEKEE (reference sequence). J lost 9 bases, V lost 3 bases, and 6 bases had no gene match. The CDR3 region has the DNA TGTGCCAGCAGCTCCACAGGGGAGAGTTCACCCCTCCACTTT. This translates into CASSSTGESSPLHF.

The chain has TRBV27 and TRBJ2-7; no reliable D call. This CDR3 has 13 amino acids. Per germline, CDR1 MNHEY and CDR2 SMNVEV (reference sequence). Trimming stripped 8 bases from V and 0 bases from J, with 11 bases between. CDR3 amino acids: CASSLLPSYEQYF. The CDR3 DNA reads TGTGCCAGCTCCCTCCTTCCCTCCTACGAGCAGTACTTC.

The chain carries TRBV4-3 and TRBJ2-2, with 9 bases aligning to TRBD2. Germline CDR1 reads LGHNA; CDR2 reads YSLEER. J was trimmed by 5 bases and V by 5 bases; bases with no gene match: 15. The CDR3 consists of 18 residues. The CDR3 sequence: CASSSRLAETLGTGELFF. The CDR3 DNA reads TGCGCCAGCAGCTCCCGACTAGCGGAGACCCTGGGAACCGGGGAGCTGTTTTTT.

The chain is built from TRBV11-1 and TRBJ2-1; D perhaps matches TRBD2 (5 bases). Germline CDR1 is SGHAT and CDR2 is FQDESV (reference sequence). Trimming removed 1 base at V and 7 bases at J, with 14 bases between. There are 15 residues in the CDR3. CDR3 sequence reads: CASSLVSSIANEQFF. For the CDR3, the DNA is TGTGCCAGCAGCTTAGTGAGCTCCATAGCGAATGAGCAGTTCTTC.

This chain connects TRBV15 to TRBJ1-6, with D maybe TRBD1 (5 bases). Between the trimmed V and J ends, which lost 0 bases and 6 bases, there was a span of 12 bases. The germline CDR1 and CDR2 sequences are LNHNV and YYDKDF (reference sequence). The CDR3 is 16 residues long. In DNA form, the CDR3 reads TGTGCCACCAGCAGAGATAAAGGGGATGGTAATTCACCCCTCCACTTT. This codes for CATSRDKGDGNSPLHF.

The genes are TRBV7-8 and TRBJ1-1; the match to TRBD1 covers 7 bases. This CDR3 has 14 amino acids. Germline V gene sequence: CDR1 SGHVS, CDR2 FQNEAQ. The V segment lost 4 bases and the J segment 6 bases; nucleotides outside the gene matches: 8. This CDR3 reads CASSSGQWRPEAFF. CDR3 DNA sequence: TGTGCCAGCAGCTCGGGACAGTGGCGGCCTGAAGCTTTCTTT. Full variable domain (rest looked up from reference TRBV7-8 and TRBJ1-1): GAGVSQSPRYKVAKRGQDVALRCDPISGHVSLFWYQQALGQGPEFLTYFQNEAQLDKSGLPSDRFFAERPEGSVSTLKIQRTQQEDSAVYLCASSSGQWRPEAFFGQGTRLTVV.

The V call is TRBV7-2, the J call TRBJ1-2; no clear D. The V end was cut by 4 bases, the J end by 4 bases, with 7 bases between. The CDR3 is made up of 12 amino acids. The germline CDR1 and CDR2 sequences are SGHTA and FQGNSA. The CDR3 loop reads CASSSGIYGYTF. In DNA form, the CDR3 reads TGTGCCAGCAGCTCCGGGATCTATGGCTACACCTTC.

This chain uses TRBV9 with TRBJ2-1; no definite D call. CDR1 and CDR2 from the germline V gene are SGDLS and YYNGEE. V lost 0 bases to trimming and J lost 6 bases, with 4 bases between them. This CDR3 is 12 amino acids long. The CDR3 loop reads CASSVASNEQFF. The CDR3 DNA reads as TGTGCCAGCAGCGTAGCTTCCAATGAGCAGTTCTTC.

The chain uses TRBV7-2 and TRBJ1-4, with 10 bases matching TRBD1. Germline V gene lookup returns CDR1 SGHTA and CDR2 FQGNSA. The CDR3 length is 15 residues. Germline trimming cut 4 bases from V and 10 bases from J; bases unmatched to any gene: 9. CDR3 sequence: CASSSQGQGSGKLFF. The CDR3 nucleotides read TGTGCCAGCAGCTCCCAGGGACAGGGGTCTGGAAAACTGTTTTTT.

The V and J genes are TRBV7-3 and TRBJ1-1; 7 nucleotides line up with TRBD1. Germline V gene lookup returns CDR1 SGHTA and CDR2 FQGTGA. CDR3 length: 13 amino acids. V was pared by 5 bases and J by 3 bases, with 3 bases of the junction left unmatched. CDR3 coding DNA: TGTGCCAGCAGCAAGACAGGGTACACTGAAGCTTTCTTT. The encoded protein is CASSKTGYTEAFF.

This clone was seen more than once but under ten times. DNA for the CDR3: TGTGCCAGCAGCCAAGTCTCGGCGGGGGGGAGAGCAGATACGCAGTATTTT. Translated, it gives CASSQVSAGGRADTQYF. The chain recombines TRBV4-2 with TRBJ2-3; 9 bases line up with TRBD2. The germline gives CDR1 LGHNA, CDR2 YNFKEQ. The CDR3 has 17 residues. The ends lost 1 base at V and 4 bases at J; junction bases unmatched: 9.

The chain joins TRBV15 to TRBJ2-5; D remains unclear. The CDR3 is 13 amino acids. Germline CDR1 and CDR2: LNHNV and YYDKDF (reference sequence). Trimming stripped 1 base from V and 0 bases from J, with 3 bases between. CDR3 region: CATSRAYQETQYF. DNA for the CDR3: TGTGCCACCAGCAGAGCTTACCAAGAGACCCAGTACTTC. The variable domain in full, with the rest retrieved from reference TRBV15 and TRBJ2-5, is DAMVIQNPRYQVTQFGKPVTLSCSQTLNHNVMYWYQQKSSQAPKLLFHYYDKDFNNEADTPDNFQSRRPNTSFCFLDIRSPGLGDTAMYLCATSRAYQETQYFGPGTRLLVL.

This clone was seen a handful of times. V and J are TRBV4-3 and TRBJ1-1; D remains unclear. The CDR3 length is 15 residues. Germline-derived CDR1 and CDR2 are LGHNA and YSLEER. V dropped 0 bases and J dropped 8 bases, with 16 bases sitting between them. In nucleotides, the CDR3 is TGCGCCAGCAGCCAAGATTGGCCCTCAACCATCGAAGCTTTCTTT. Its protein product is CASSQDWPSTIEAFF.

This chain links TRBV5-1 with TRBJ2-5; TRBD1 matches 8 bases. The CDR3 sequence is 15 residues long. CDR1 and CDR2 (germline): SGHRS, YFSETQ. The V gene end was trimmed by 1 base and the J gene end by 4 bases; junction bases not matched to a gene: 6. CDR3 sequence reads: CASSLSPGTGETQYF. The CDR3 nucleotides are TGCGCCAGCAGCTTGTCCCCCGGGACAGGAGAGACCCAGTACTTC.

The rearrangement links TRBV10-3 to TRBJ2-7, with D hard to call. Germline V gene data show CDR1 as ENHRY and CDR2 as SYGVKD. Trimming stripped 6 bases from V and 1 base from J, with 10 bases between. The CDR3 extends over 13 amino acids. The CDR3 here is CAIRTEASYEQYF. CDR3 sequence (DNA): TGTGCCATCAGAACCGAGGCTTCCTACGAGCAGTACTTC.

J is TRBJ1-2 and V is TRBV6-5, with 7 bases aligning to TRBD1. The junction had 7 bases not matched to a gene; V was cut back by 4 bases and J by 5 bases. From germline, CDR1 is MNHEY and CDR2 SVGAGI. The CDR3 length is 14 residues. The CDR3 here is CASSSDRFLYGYTF. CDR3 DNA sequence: TGTGCCAGCAGTTCGGACAGGTTTCTTTATGGCTACACCTTC.

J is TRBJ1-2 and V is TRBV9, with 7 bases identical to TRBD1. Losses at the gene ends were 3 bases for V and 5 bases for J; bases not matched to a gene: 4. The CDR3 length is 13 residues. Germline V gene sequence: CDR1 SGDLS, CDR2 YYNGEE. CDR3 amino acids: CASSAPTGYGYTF. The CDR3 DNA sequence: TGTGCCAGCAGCGCCCCGACAGGGTATGGCTACACCTTC.